This TCR beta chain derives from a study of response to subunit inactivated influenza vaccine. The study's findings and limits: New T cells are recruited in small numbers by each seasonal influenza vaccination, according to the authors' suggestion.

One entry per CDR3 protein results from TCRdb running MiXCR on the RT-PCR reads. The data show hundreds of thousands of distinct CDR3 sequences, about 11% seen once. The CDR3 has 15 amino acids. CDR1 is MNHNS and CDR2 is SASEGT in the germline V gene. Trimming cost V 6 bases and J 2 bases; bases outside gene matches: 6. This clonotype was counted only a few times. Its antigen is not known. The sample also formed part of further work on T cells expressing NK-cell markers. That study adds: For TCR beta, cDNA was produced by 5'RACE template switching with UMIs. There were seven HCMV-seropositive donors and one seronegative donor among the eight sequenced. One observes that, in a few donors, these clonotypes were also the leading ones within the CD3+CD56-NKG2C+ fraction.

This specimen was PBMCs from blood, taken on the day of vaccination. The clonotype originates from a man aged 45-60 years who received an inactivated influenza vaccine. This chain connects TRBV6-1 to TRBJ2-5, with TRBD2 matching 10 bases. CDR3 nucleotides: TGTGCCAGCAGCGAACTAGCGGGACTTCAAGAGACCCAGTACTTC. Translation gives CASSELAGLQETQYF.